This entry lists 22 T cell receptor beta chains sequenced from one sample in a study of beta chain features in type 1 diabetes. cDNA synthesis used the whole RNA isolate, giving expressed TCRB sequences. Some clones are missing from TCRdb's copy, which holds only in-frame ones; the method was immunoSEQ multiplex PCR. The sample lists roughly 450,000 clones, about an eighth occurring once. Sequences were obtained from naive CD4+ T cells from blood. The source of these receptors is a woman between 18 and 29 years old in good health.

This clone came up a few times. The rearrangement uses TRBV19 and TRBJ1-1; D remains unclear. From germline, CDR1 is LNHDA and CDR2 SQIVND (reference sequence). Trimming took 6 bases from V and 11 from J, leaving 13 bases between them. The CDR3 runs 11 residues. The CDR3 loop reads CASRRRHLAFF. CDR3 coding DNA: TGTGCCAGTAGGAGACGACACCTGGCTTTCTTT.

This clone has only a few counts. CDR3 amino acids: CAWRGQFLNTEAFF. The CDR3 bases are TGTGCCTGGAGAGGACAGTTTCTGAACACTGAAGCTTTCTTT. This chain connects TRBV30 to TRBJ1-1; D is possibly TRBD1 (6 bases). The CDR3 has 14 amino acids. Per the germline V gene, CDR1 is GTSNPN and CDR2 is SVGIG (reference sequence). V was shortened by 3 bases and J by 0 bases, with 11 bases between the two germline ends.

V usage is TRBV9 and J usage is TRBJ1-5, with D unclear. CDR3 length: 15 residues. V lost 7 bases and J 0 bases, leaving 14 bases between the germline ends. The V gene's germline CDR1 is SGDLS and CDR2 YYNGEE. In DNA form, the CDR3 reads TGTGCCAGCGCCCCCGGAGTGAATAGCAATCAGCCCCAGCATTTT. It yields the protein CASAPGVNSNQPQHF.

This clone was observed a handful of times. The chain links TRBV5-1 to TRBJ2-3, with TRBD2 matching 13 bases. V lost 4 bases to trimming and J lost 4 bases; unmatched junction nucleotides: 3. Germline values: CDR1 SGHRS, CDR2 YFSETQ. The CDR3 totals 15 residues. Here the CDR3 DNA reads TGCGCCAGCAGCGCGGGGACTAGCGGGGCAGATACGCAGTATTTT. It codes for CASSAGTSGADTQYF.

The V gene is TRBV28, the J gene TRBJ2-7; D gene unclear. The CDR3 is made up of 11 amino acids. Germline lookup yields CDR1 MDHEN and CDR2 SYDVKM. V was trimmed by 5 bases and J by 2 bases, leaving 4 bases between them. CDR3 nucleotides: TGTGCCAGCAGTCAGACCTACGAGCAGTACGTC. Translating gives CASSQTYEQYV.

The J gene is TRBJ1-2, the V gene TRBV5-1; D might be TRBD1 (6 bases). Germline V CDR1 and CDR2: SGHRS, YFSETQ. The CDR3 covers 11 residues. Trimming cost V 7 bases and J 2 bases, with 6 bases left between them. CDR3 residues: CASGQNYGYTF. CDR3 DNA sequence: TGCGCCAGCGGACAGAACTATGGCTACACCTTC.

This clone was picked up a small number of times. The V and J genes are TRBV2 and TRBJ2-7, with 12 bases aligning to TRBD2. The CDR3 extends over 14 amino acids. The germline V gene has CDR1 SNHLY and CDR2 FYNNEI. With V trimmed by 3 bases and J by 3 bases, 0 bases remained unmatched. The CDR3 reads CASSETSGSYEQYF. CDR3 bases: TGTGCCAGCAGTGAGACTAGCGGGAGCTACGAGCAGTACTTC.

The J gene is TRBJ2-2, the V gene TRBV5-1; 7 bases are a match to TRBD1. The germline gives CDR1 SGHRS, CDR2 YFSETQ. The CDR3 loop spans 12 amino acids. Losses at the gene ends were 6 bases for V and 6 bases for J; bases not matched to a gene: 2. The CDR3 sequence: CASKGQAGELFF. In DNA form, the CDR3 reads TGCGCCAGCAAAGGACAGGCCGGGGAGCTGTTTTTT.

This clone was found a few times. The rearrangement joins TRBV9 to TRBJ1-1; D is unclear. Germline V lookup: CDR1 SGDLS, CDR2 YYNGEE. This CDR3 contains 14 residues. V was clipped by 0 bases and J by 4 bases, with 10 bases between them. CDR3 DNA: TGTGCCAGCAGCGTAGCGGGCAGTACCACTGAAGCTTTCTTT. This codes for CASSVAGSTTEAFF.

In its sample, this clone was seen a few times. The CDR3 DNA is TGTGCCAGCAGAGGTAGCGGGAGCTCCTACGAGCAGTACGTC. The encoded protein is CASRGSGSSYEQYV. The chain has TRBV27 and TRBJ2-7, with 9 bases identical to TRBD2. The germline V gene has CDR1 MNHEY and CDR2 SMNVEV (reference sequence). The CDR3 loop spans 14 amino acids. With V trimmed by 6 bases and J by 0 bases, 3 bases remained unmatched.

The chain links TRBV27 to TRBJ2-3; 8 bases fit TRBD2. The CDR3 runs to 14 residues. V shed 6 bases, J shed 2 bases, and the junction held 4 bases outside the gene matches. Germline V gene lookup returns CDR1 MNHEY and CDR2 SMNVEV (reference sequence). The chain's CDR3 is CASRSGRVTDTQYF. CDR3 nucleotides: TGTGCCAGCAGGAGCGGGAGAGTCACAGATACGCAGTATTTT.

This chain links TRBV6-5 with TRBJ2-7; D might be TRBD2 (5 bases). Germline V gene sequence: CDR1 MNHEY, CDR2 SVGAGI. This CDR3 is built from 13 residues. V was pared by 8 bases and J by 2 bases, with 13 bases between. CDR3 sequence (DNA): TGTGCCAGCTGGGCTAGCTTCCCCTACGAGCAGTACTTC. This gives the protein CASWASFPYEQYF.

This clone occurred a few times. The genes are TRBV15 and TRBJ2-5; no reliable D call. The germline V gene encodes CDR1 LNHNV and CDR2 YYDKDF (reference sequence). V was clipped by 1 base and J by 6 bases, with 18 bases between them. The CDR3 has 16 residues. The CDR3 is CATSRGALSGTKTQYF. DNA of the CDR3: TGTGCCACCAGCAGAGGGGCCCTCTCGGGCACGAAGACCCAGTACTTC.

The gene calls are TRBV5-1 and TRBJ2-1; 8 positions agree with TRBD1. The CDR3 extends over 15 amino acids. The junction had 9 bases not matched to a gene; V was cut back by 4 bases and J by 6 bases. Germline CDR1 and CDR2: SGHRS and YFSETQ. The CDR3 nucleotides read TGCGCCAGCAGCAAACTGGACAGGGAGAGCAATGAGCAGTTCTTC. It encodes CASSKLDRESNEQFF.

In its sample, this clone was seen a few times. At the DNA level, this CDR3 is encoded by other sequences in the same sample as well. The rearrangement joins TRBV28 to TRBJ2-1, with D perhaps TRBD1 or TRBD2 (5 bases each). Germline CDR1 is MDHEN and CDR2 is SYDVKM. The CDR3 sequence is 14 residues long. The V end was cut by 2 bases, the J end by 4 bases, with 9 bases between. Here the CDR3 reads CASSLGGSYNEQFF. CDR3 in DNA: TGTGCCAGCAGTTTAGGGGGAAGTTACAATGAGCAGTTCTTC.

This chain links TRBV9 with TRBJ2-7; weak D call: TRBD1 (6 bases). Germline V CDR1 and CDR2: SGDLS, YYNGEE. The CDR3 sequence is 15 residues long. V was shortened by 2 bases and J by 0 bases, with 12 bases between the two germline ends. The CDR3 sequence is CASSVSGASSYEQYV. CDR3 sequence (DNA): TGTGCCAGCAGCGTCTCAGGGGCCAGCTCCTACGAGCAGTACGTC.

This clone has only one observation. The chain uses TRBV11-2 and TRBJ2-1; D may be TRBD1 (6 bases). This CDR3 is built from 16 residues. Germline values: CDR1 SGHAT, CDR2 FQNNGV. Trimming took off 4 bases at V and 3 bases at J, with 16 bases between the two ends. In DNA, the CDR3 is TGTGCCAGCAGCTCAATTATGGGCAGGGGCTACAATGAGCAGTTCTTC. Protein: CASSSIMGRGYNEQFF. Full variable domain (missing parts from reference TRBV11-2 and TRBJ2-1): EAGVAQSPRYKIIEKRQSVAFWCNPISGHATLYWYQQILGQGPKLLIQFQNNGVVDDSQLPKDRFSAERLKGVDSTLKIQPAKLEDSAVYLCASSSIMGRGYNEQFFGPGTRLTVL.

The sample holds a few counts of this clone. This chain connects TRBV30 to TRBJ2-3; 13 bases match TRBD2. This CDR3 region has 17 residues. Unmatched junction bases numbered 7, after V lost 1 base and J lost 3 bases. Looked up from germline, CDR1 is GTSNPN and CDR2 is SVGIG (reference sequence). The CDR3 loop is CAWSAARTSGSTDTQYF. In DNA form, the CDR3 reads TGTGCCTGGAGTGCAGCCCGGACTAGCGGGAGTACAGATACGCAGTATTTT.

This clone was detected only a few times. J is TRBJ2-1 and V is TRBV10-3; 10 positions agree with TRBD1. Germline V gene data show CDR1 as ENHRY and CDR2 as SYGVKD. The CDR3 spans 13 residues. J lost 9 bases, V lost 10 bases, and 9 bases had no gene match. For the CDR3, the DNA is TGTGCCACAGGGGACAGGGGTCTCGGTGAGCAGTTCTTC. It yields the protein CATGDRGLGEQFF.

This clone was picked up a small number of times. The chain recombines TRBV25-1 with TRBJ2-7, with D possibly TRBD2 on 6 matching bases. Germline loops: CDR1 MGHDK, CDR2 SYGVNS. The CDR3 totals 15 residues. V lost 4 bases and J 2 bases, leaving 15 bases between the germline ends. CDR3 nucleotide sequence: TGTGCCAGCAGTGGCGGGGCCTCCCAAACCTACGAGCAGTACTTC. Encoded protein: CASSGGASQTYEQYF.

The table lists this clone with a few counts. V and J are TRBV4-3 and TRBJ2-5; D is perhaps TRBD2 (6 bases). This CDR3 contains 15 residues. V gave up 4 bases and J gave up 5 bases, with 17 bases separating them. Germline-derived CDR1 and CDR2 are LGHNA and YSLEER. The CDR3 here is CASSPGLALRETQYF. In DNA, the CDR3 is TGCGCCAGCAGCCCCGGCCTAGCGTTGCGGGAGACCCAGTACTTC.

This clone showed up just a few times. The rearrangement uses TRBV7-2 and TRBJ1-1; TRBD1 might be the D (6 bases). Germline CDR1 and CDR2: SGHTA and FQGNSA. Trimming stripped 2 bases from V and 4 bases from J, with 8 bases between. The CDR3 loop spans 13 amino acids. The CDR3 coding sequence is TGTGCCAGCAGCTTATCAGGGGCCACTGAAGCTTTCTTT. Encoded protein: CASSLSGATEAFF.